One sample yielded the 18 T cell receptor beta chains listed below, sequenced in a study of blood T cell repertoires in COVID-19. Libraries were prepared by immunoSEQ multiplex PCR; TCRdb keeps only in-frame clonotypes and omits some of them. This table has around 250,000 clones, about 85% appearing once. Material for sequencing was peripheral blood. Receptors originate from a man younger than 40 who had recovered from COVID-19.

The V call is TRBV5-1, the J call TRBJ1-1; 8 positions agree with TRBD1. This CDR3 contains 13 residues. The V segment lost 3 bases and the J segment 5 bases; nucleotides outside the gene matches: 3. Germline CDR1 is SGHRS and CDR2 is YFSETQ. The CDR3 DNA follows: TGCGCCAGCAGCTCGACAGGGGAAACTGAAGCTTTCTTT. The encoded protein is CASSSTGETEAFF.

This CDR3 reads CASSQDQRGRGEKLFF. CDR3 in DNA: TGCGCCAGCAGCCAAGACCAAAGGGGGAGGGGTGAAAAACTGTTTTTT. The rearrangement uses TRBV4-1 and TRBJ1-4, with a weak D call TRBD1 (6 bases). This CDR3 is 16 amino acids long. Germline V gene data show CDR1 as MGHRA and CDR2 as YSYEKL. V was shortened by 0 bases and J by 7 bases, with 15 bases between the two germline ends.

The chain recombines TRBV19 with TRBJ1-1; 9 bases map to TRBD1. Germline lookup yields CDR1 LNHDA and CDR2 SQIVND (reference sequence). The CDR3 contains 16 residues. Germline trimming cut 6 bases from V and 1 base from J; bases unmatched to any gene: 9. The CDR3 coding sequence is TGTGCCAGTAGGCTGGGACAGGGTGGAGGGAACACTGAAGCTTTCTTT. It codes for CASRLGQGGGNTEAFF.

In DNA, the CDR3 is TGTGCCAGCAGTTTAACAGGGTCGGTCTACGAGCAGTACGTC. This sequence encodes CASSLTGSVYEQYV. The V call is TRBV28, the J call TRBJ2-7; possible D gene TRBD1, 6 bases. Trimming shortened V by 2 bases and J by 3 bases, and 11 bases separated the two germline ends. CDR1 and CDR2 from the germline V gene are MDHEN and SYDVKM. The length of the CDR3 is 14 residues.

This chain joins TRBV7-9 and TRBJ2-3, with D maybe TRBD2 (7 bases). Germline V gene data show CDR1 as SEHNR and CDR2 as FQNEAQ (reference sequence). V lost 5 bases to trimming and J lost 1 base, with 13 bases between them. The CDR3 has 15 residues. The CDR3 sequence: CASSQQGGGTDTQYF. For the CDR3, the DNA is TGTGCCAGCAGCCAACAAGGGGGGGGCACAGATACGCAGTATTTT. The whole variable domain, filled in from reference TRBV7-9 and TRBJ2-3, reads DTGVSQNPRHKITKRGQNVTFRCDPISEHNRLYWYRQTLGQGPEFLTYFQNEAQLEKSRLLSDRFSAERPKGSFSTLEIQRTEQGDSAMYLCASSQQGGGTDTQYFGPGTRLTVL.

On this clone itself: It may be a read error: a sequence one base away is much more abundant. The genes are TRBV5-4 and TRBJ1-2, with 7 bases lining up with TRBD1. Per germline, CDR1 SGHNT and CDR2 YYREEE (reference sequence). This CDR3 spans 14 amino acids. The ends lost 2 bases at V and 0 bases at J; junction bases unmatched: 1. CDR3 loop: CASSLQGTNYGYTF. CDR3 bases: TGTGCCAGCAGCTTACAGGGGACTAACTATGGCTACACCTTC.

The chain combines TRBV7-8 with TRBJ2-5; 8 nucleotides line up with TRBD1. V was clipped by 5 bases and J by 5 bases; unmatched bases: 7. Per the germline V gene, CDR1 is SGHVS and CDR2 is FQNEAQ. The CDR3 is made up of 14 amino acids. CDR3 region: CASSPRQGTETQYF. CDR3 coding DNA: TGTGCCAGCAGCCCCCGACAGGGGACGGAGACCCAGTACTTC.

The CDR3 sequence is CASSPYTTDTQYF. CDR3 in DNA: TGTGCCAGCAGCCCGTATACAACAGATACGCAGTATTTT. This sequence joins TRBV5-4 and TRBJ2-3; D is uncertain. CDR1 and CDR2 from the germline V gene are SGHNT and YYREEE (reference sequence). Trimming took 4 bases from V and 3 from J, leaving 9 bases between them. The CDR3 loop spans 13 amino acids. Drawing the rest from reference TRBV5-4 and TRBJ2-3, the complete variable domain is ETGVTQSPTHLIKTRGQQVTLRCSSQSGHNTVSWYQQALGQGPQFIFQYYREEENGRGNFPPRFSGLQFPNYSSELNVNALELDDSALYLCASSPYTTDTQYFGPGTRLTVL.

The chain has TRBV5-1 and TRBJ2-5; D might be TRBD2 (6 bases). The CDR3 totals 13 residues. The V gene lost 2 bases and the J gene lost 3 bases, with 8 bases spanning the gap. From germline, CDR1 is SGHRS and CDR2 YFSETQ. The CDR3 loop reads CASSFGTEETQYF. DNA of the CDR3: TGCGCCAGCAGCTTCGGGACTGAAGAGACCCAGTACTTC.

V and J are TRBV6-5 and TRBJ2-4; TRBD1 agrees at 8 bases. V shed 7 bases and J 8 bases; nucleotides not matched to a gene: 10. Germline V lookup: CDR1 MNHEY, CDR2 SVGAGI. The CDR3 runs to 14 residues. The CDR3 is CASKTSGGWDIQYF. The CDR3 nucleotides read TGTGCCAGCAAAACATCAGGGGGCTGGGACATTCAGTACTTC.

Concerning this clone: A junction end diverges from the germline sequence, so it may reflect a read error. V is TRBV11-2 and J is TRBJ2-4, with 9 bases identical to TRBD2. Germline CDR1 reads SGHAT; CDR2 reads FQNNGV. The CDR3 consists of 15 residues. The CDR3, as DNA: TGTGCCAGCAGCTTCGGTACTTATTCCGGGACTAGCTTTGTTTTC. This sequence encodes CASSFGTYSGTSFVF.

This chain uses TRBV5-1 with TRBJ2-5; TRBD2 agrees at 13 bases. Germline V gene sequence: CDR1 SGHRS, CDR2 YFSETQ. V gave up 4 bases and J gave up 1 base; unmatched junction bases: 4. The CDR3 is made up of 16 amino acids. DNA for the CDR3: TGCGCCAGCAGCCCAACTAGCGGGGGGGCCCAAGAGACCCAGTACTTC. Protein: CASSPTSGGAQETQYF.

This sequence joins TRBV6-1 and TRBJ2-1; D not resolved. Trimming stripped 3 bases from V and 0 bases from J, with 9 bases between. Germline assignment: CDR1 MNHNS and CDR2 SASEGT. The CDR3 consists of 15 residues. The CDR3 region is CASSESPSSYNEQFF. The DNA of the CDR3 is TGTGCCAGCAGTGAGTCACCGAGCTCCTACAATGAGCAGTTCTTC.

This sequence joins TRBV5-1 and TRBJ2-3, with TRBD2 matching over 12 bases. The J segment lost 6 bases and the V segment lost 0 bases, leaving 5 bases of the junction unmatched. CDR1 and CDR2 (germline): SGHRS, YFSETQ. There are 16 residues in the CDR3. The CDR3 DNA sequence: TGCGCCAGCAGCTTGGAGCCTAGCGGGGGGGAGGATACGCAGTATTTT. Protein product: CASSLEPSGGEDTQYF.

J is TRBJ1-2 and V is TRBV19, with 11 bases fitting TRBD1. V dropped 4 bases and J dropped 9; count of bases not matched to a gene: 4. The CDR3 spans 13 residues. Germline CDR1 reads LNHDA; CDR2 reads SQIVND (reference sequence). CDR3 sequence: CASSKDRGRSYTF. The DNA of the CDR3 is TGTGCCAGTAGTAAGGACAGGGGGCGCAGCTACACCTTC.

The CDR3 DNA follows: TGTGCCAGTAGTATAAACAGGTTCGGGGAGACCCAGTACTTC. Its translation is CASSINRFGETQYF. The rearrangement links TRBV19 to TRBJ2-5; tentatively, D is TRBD1 (5 bases). Trimming took 2 bases from V and 5 from J, leaving 12 bases between them. CDR3 length: 14 residues. The germline CDR1 and CDR2 sequences are LNHDA and SQIVND (reference sequence).

The chain links TRBV27 to TRBJ1-5, with TRBD1 matching 7 bases. V lost 9 bases to trimming and J lost 7 bases; unmatched junction nucleotides: 6. Germline CDR1 and CDR2: MNHEY and SMNVEV (reference sequence). The CDR3 is 12 amino acids. The CDR3 spells CARRGRRQPQHF. CDR3 DNA sequence: TGTGCCAGGAGGGGGCGCCGGCAGCCCCAGCATTTT.

The chain links TRBV19 to TRBJ1-4; perhaps TRBD1 as D (5 bases). Trimming left V 7 bases short and J 10 bases short, with 10 bases between. Germline V gene data show CDR1 as LNHDA and CDR2 as SQIVND (reference sequence). The CDR3 consists of 11 residues. The CDR3 reads CASNLRGKLFF. The CDR3 region has the DNA TGTGCCAGTAACCTTAGGGGAAAACTGTTTTTT.